Listed below are T cell receptor beta chains from one sample, sequenced in a study of T cell responses to AZD1222 COVID-19 vaccine. Some clones are missing from TCRdb's copy, which holds only in-frame ones; the method was immunoSEQ multiplex PCR. Seen in this sample are 150,000 or so clones; the ten most common clones hold 2% to 2.5%. Sequencing was done on a sample of peripheral blood. These receptor sequences come from an adult in good health. CDR3s include the opening cysteine and the closing phenylalanine or tryptophan. The D gene is left open where the match is weak.

>TRBJ2-7|TRBD1|TRBV20-1
CSASRGQGPPYEQYF
TGCAGTGCTAGTCGCGGACAGGGGCCTCCCTACGAGCAGTACTTC
>TRBJ2-7|-|TRBV6-1
CASSEVGTAGYEQYF
TGTGCCAGCAGTGAAGTGGGGACGGCTGGCTACGAGCAGTACTTC
>TRBJ1-4|TRBD1|TRBV27
CASSPRTGDEKLFF
TGTGCCAGCAGTCCCCGGACAGGGGATGAAAAACTGTTTTTT
>TRBJ1-3|-|TRBV7-3
CASSPDTGNTIYF
TGTGCCAGCAGCCCTGACACTGGAAACACCATATATTTT
>TRBJ1-1|TRBD1|TRBV5-1
CASSLDRGGGTEAFF
TGCGCCAGCAGCTTGGACAGGGGGGGAGGCACTGAAGCTTTCTTT
>TRBJ1-2|-|TRBV19
CASTPGRTNYGYTF
TGTGCCAGTACCCCGGGGAGGACTAACTATGGCTACACCTTC
>TRBJ1-5|-|TRBV4-1
CASSQVGQPQHF
TGCGCCAGCAGCCAAGTGGGTCAGCCCCAGCATTTT
>TRBJ1-2|TRBD1|TRBV20-1
CSGQGNYGYTF
TGCAGTGGACAGGGTAACTATGGCTACACCTTC
>TRBJ1-4|-|TRBV11-2
CASSLRAVGNEKLFF
TGTGCCAGCAGCTTGAGGGCAGTAGGGAATGAAAAACTGTTTTTT
>TRBJ1-2|-|TRBV11-2
CASSQQGGGYGYTF
TGTGCCAGCAGCCAACAGGGTGGAGGCTATGGCTACACCTTC
>TRBJ1-2|TRBD1|TRBV6-2/TRBV6-3
CASSPLGRGLNGYTF
TGTGCCAGCAGCCCCCTTGGGAGGGGGCTAAATGGCTACACCTTC
>TRBJ1-3|-|TRBV7-2
CASSLEQGATSGNTIYF
TGTGCCAGCAGCTTAGAGCAGGGAGCCACTTCTGGAAACACCATATATTTT
>TRBJ2-7|-|TRBV3-1/TRBV3-2
CASSHYSYEQYF
TGTGCCAGCAGCCACTACTCCTACGAGCAGTACTTC
>TRBJ2-7|-|TRBV6-2/TRBV6-3
CASSYVGEGSYEQYF
TGTGCCAGCAGTTACGTGGGGGAAGGCTCCTACGAGCAGTACTTC
>TRBJ2-7|TRBD1|TRBV10-3
CAISSTGDIYEQYF
TGTGCCATCAGTTCCACAGGGGATATTTACGAGCAGTACTTC
>TRBJ2-2|TRBD1|TRBV6-4
CASSEGTGGTGELFF
TGTGCCAGCAGTGAGGGGACAGGGGGCACCGGGGAGCTGTTTTTT
>TRBJ2-1|TRBD2|TRBV5-1
CASSLVVAGENEQFF
TGCGCCAGCAGCTTGGTGGTAGCGGGGGAGAATGAGCAGTTCTTC
>TRBJ1-2|-|TRBV29-1
CSVRGLGGYTF
TGCAGCGTAAGAGGGCTGGGTGGCTACACCTTC
>TRBJ2-1|-|TRBV18
CASSDRDGLTREQFF
TGTGCCAGCTCCGACCGGGACGGCTTGACTCGTGAGCAGTTCTTC
>TRBJ1-1|-|TRBV28
CASSLKPPPRGSQLMGTEAFF
TGTGCCAGCAGTTTAAAACCCCCACCACGGGGCAGTCAACTAATGGGCACTGAAGCTTTCTTT
>TRBJ1-6|-|TRBV6-5
CASSYGVSSYNSPLHF
TGTGCCAGCAGTTACGGGGTCAGCTCCTATAATTCACCCCTCCACTTT
>TRBJ1-6|TRBD1|TRBV5-4
CASSSSPDRGRSPLHF
TGTGCCAGCAGCTCCTCCCCGGACAGGGGACGTTCACCCCTCCACTTT
>TRBJ1-2|TRBD1|TRBV5-8
CASNGPGQDNYGYTF
TGTGCCAGCAACGGCCCGGGACAGGATAACTATGGCTACACCTTC
>TRBJ1-4|-|TRBV9
CASSADGANEKLFF
TGTGCCAGCAGCGCGGACGGTGCTAATGAAAAACTGTTTTTT
>TRBJ2-1|TRBD2|TRBV7-2
CASSLVGTRGDNEQFF
TGTGCCAGCAGTCTAGTGGGGACTAGGGGGGACAATGAGCAGTTCTTC
>TRBJ1-2|-|TRBV29-1
CSVPFGGLGTF
TGCAGCGTTCCCTTCGGGGGTCTGGGCACCTTC
>TRBJ1-4|-|TRBV18
CASSLFESGDLFF
TGTGCCAGCTCACTCTTCGAATCGGGGGACCTGTTTTTT
>TRBJ2-7|TRBD1|TRBV5-1
CASSPMGQGATYEQYF
TGCGCCAGCAGCCCGATGGGACAGGGGGCGACCTACGAGCAGTACTTC
>TRBJ1-6|TRBD1|TRBV24-1
CATSRGPASTLHF
TGTGCCACCAGCAGGGGGCCCGCATCGACCCTCCACTTT